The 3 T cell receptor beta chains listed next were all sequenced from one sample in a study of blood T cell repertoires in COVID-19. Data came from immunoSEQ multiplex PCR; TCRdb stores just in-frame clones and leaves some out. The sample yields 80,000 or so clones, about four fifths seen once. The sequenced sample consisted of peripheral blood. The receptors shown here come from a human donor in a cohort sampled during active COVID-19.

The CDR3 DNA reads TGTGCCAGCAGCGCTCGCGCTAGCGGGTTCTACACAGATACGCAGTATTTT. Translated, it gives CASSARASGFYTDTQYF. The J gene is TRBJ2-3, the V gene TRBV7-2; 8 positions agree with TRBD2. This CDR3 comprises 17 residues. V dropped 5 bases and J dropped 2; count of bases not matched to a gene: 12. CDR1 is SGHTA and CDR2 is FQGNSA in the germline V gene.

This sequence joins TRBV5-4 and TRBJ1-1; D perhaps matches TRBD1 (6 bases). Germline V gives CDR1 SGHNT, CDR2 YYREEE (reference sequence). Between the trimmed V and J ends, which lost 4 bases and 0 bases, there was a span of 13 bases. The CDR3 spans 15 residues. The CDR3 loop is CASSPGQLLNTEAFF. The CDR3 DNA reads TGTGCCAGCAGCCCCGGACAGCTACTGAACACTGAAGCTTTCTTT.

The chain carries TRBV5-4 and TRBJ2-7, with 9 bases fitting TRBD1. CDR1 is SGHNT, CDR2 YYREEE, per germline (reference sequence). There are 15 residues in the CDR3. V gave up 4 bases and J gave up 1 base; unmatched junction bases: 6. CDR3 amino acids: CASSDHRGLSYEQYF. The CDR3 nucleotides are TGTGCCAGCAGCGACCACAGGGGGCTTTCCTACGAGCAGTACTTC.